A selection of T cell receptor beta chains follows, all from one sample in a study of CXCR3-negative and CXCR3-positive naive CD8 T cells. TCRdb derives one entry per CDR3 protein from the 5' RACE reads, leaving out DNA. The sample includes about 50,000 distinct CDR3 sequences. The sequenced sample consisted of naive CXCR3+ CD8+ T cells from blood. These receptors were collected from a human donor in good health. Some clones in this sample may be carry-over from other donors' samples. Both conserved end residues are part of each CDR3. Each record gives: CDR3 protein, V gene, J gene.

CASSSRTGENTEAFF,TRBV7-9,TRBJ1-1
CASSLNPDRDTIFYGYTF,TRBV4-1,TRBJ1-2
CASSYSGGSYEQYF,TRBV6-5,TRBJ2-7
CASSPTSPLIYEQYF,TRBV14,TRBJ2-7
CSARDRVSGGPQYF,TRBV20-1,TRBJ2-3
CASSAPLHSGANVLTF,TRBV5-1,TRBJ2-6
CASSLGSSGGAREQYF,TRBV5-4,TRBJ2-7
CSANTGGYIYEQYF,TRBV20-1,TRBJ2-7
CASSLGSLTYEQYF,TRBV27,TRBJ2-7
CASCSGTGYEQYF,TRBV28,TRBJ2-7
CASSGRQELRNEQFF,TRBV7-2,TRBJ2-1
CASRLGGNSPLHF,TRBV7-9,TRBJ1-6
CASSYALRDRGVFDEQYF,TRBV6-2/TRBV6-3,TRBJ2-7
CASSESGTSGVPGETQYF,TRBV6-1,TRBJ2-5
CSARGVGEETQYF,TRBV20-1,TRBJ2-5
CASTSDLRGEKLFF,TRBV12-3/TRBV12-4,TRBJ1-4
CSVGTGENEKLFF,TRBV29-1,TRBJ1-4
CASSLGLARDTQYF,TRBV5-6,TRBJ2-3
CASSLAVGMWEQYF,TRBV7-7,TRBJ2-7
CSAIQGPNTEAFF,TRBV29-1,TRBJ1-1
CSASPGLAGVYEQYF,TRBV20-1,TRBJ2-7
CASSAKGLDTGELFF,TRBV6-4,TRBJ2-2
CASSFRAPLGTGELFF,TRBV7-2,TRBJ2-2
CASSPRGYQETQYF,TRBV7-8,TRBJ2-5
CASSYTAIYGYTF,TRBV6-5,TRBJ1-2
CASSPRDLYNEQFF,TRBV14,TRBJ2-1
CASGLGPYNEQFF,TRBV12-5,TRBJ2-1
CASSPTSTEAFF,TRBV27,TRBJ1-1